This TCR beta chain was captured in a study of regulatory T cells in long-lasting Graves disease. Many counts were recorded for this clonotype. Its antigen is not identified. Germline V gene data show CDR1 as SQVTM and CDR2 as ANQGSEA. The V end lost 6 bases, the J end lost 3 bases, and 25 bases lay between the germline ends. This CDR3 region has 17 residues. Findings and limits, study-wide: With approximately 3,000 shared public clonotypes, persistent patients exceeded new patients, who shared over 950. Patients with persistent disease showed a bias toward TRBV28, TRBJ1-2 and TRBJ2-5.

As for time point: newly diagnosed GD, antithyroid drugs for less than 3 months. The TCR library used RNA extracted from PBMCs. Combining iRepertoire HTBI primers with Arm-PCR of CDR3 regions, the authors built TCR beta libraries. TCRdb analysed the multiplex PCR reads with MiXCR anew, one entry per CDR3 protein. The sample yields over 400,000 distinct CDR3 sequences, 13% to 15% seen once. The sample also formed part of further work on T cells in Graves' hyperthyroidism and ophthalmopathy. As that study records: A set of HTBI primers served as the primers for a first-round RT-PCR of the TCR CDR3.

The chain joins TRBV29-1 to TRBJ2-3; D is unresolved. The input for sequencing was peripheral blood mononuclear cells (PBMCs), taken at new diagnosis, from a patient treated with antithyroid drugs. The TCR sequence derives from a woman aged 50 to 60 with Graves disease. CDR3 nucleotides: TGCAGCGTCGGCACCAACTTGGCGGTGAGCTCTACAGATACGCAGTATTTT. Its translation is CSVGTNLAVSSTDTQYF.